The entry that follows covers one T cell receptor (beta chain) sequence. This sample was taken from a study of blood T cell repertoires in COVID-19. Trimming at V came to 2 bases and at J to 8 bases, leaving 7 bases not matched to a gene. The CDR3 covers 14 residues. Per germline, CDR1 SEHNR and CDR2 FQNEAQ (reference sequence). Per the authors' pipeline: Reference gene primer amplification gave nucleated cell count estimates. The repertoire was sequenced with immunoSEQ multiplex PCR; TCRdb's copy has only in-frame clones and lacks some. The D gene and trimming were derived from the DNA, and the V and J assignments and clone size from that table. Of 100,000 or so clones in the sample, about 89% were seen once.

The chain recombines TRBV7-9 with TRBJ1-2; 8 bases match TRBD1. The sequence came from a human donor with acute or convalescent COVID-19. The donor label of this sample is uncertain. Sequencing input: peripheral blood. The CDR3 DNA sequence: TGTGCCAGCAGCTTAATTGGACAGGGAGTCGGCTACACCTTC. It yields the protein CASSLIGQGVGYTF.